A selection of T cell receptor beta chains follows, all from one sample in a study of T-cell memory formation after mild COVID-19. TCRdb reprocessed the 5' RACE reads via MiXCR and lists one record per CDR3 protein. The sample shows more than 25,000 distinct CDR3 sequences, about 7.4% of them seen only once. The material sequenced was PBMCs or a T cell subset sorted from them (not recorded which). All receptors come from an adult woman who had mild COVID-19 (a few samples of this study predate the infection). Cell type and time point are not known. The CDR3 runs from the conserved cysteine through the conserved F or W. A D gene is named only where the DNA matches it firmly. Rows may omit the clone size; those that give it use once, few, many or a size class.

CDR3,DNA,D,size,V,J
CATSGGFANTGELFF,TGTGCCACCAGTGGTGGTTTCGCGAACACCGGGGAGCTGTTTTTT,.,many,TRBV24-1,TRBJ2-2
CASSFTGGDTQYF,TGCGCCAGCAGCTTCACGGGGGGAGATACGCAGTATTTT,TRBD2,many,TRBV5-1,TRBJ2-3
CASSQVVSRNTEAFF,TGTGCCAGCAGCCAAGTTGTCAGCAGGAACACTGAAGCTTTCTTT,.,many,TRBV14,TRBJ1-1
CASSERMSRGDTQYF,TGTGCCAGCAGTGAAAGGATGAGTCGGGGAGATACGCAGTATTTT,.,medium-sized,TRBV2,TRBJ2-3
CASSSTSGSQETQYF,TGTGCCAGCAGTTCGACTAGCGGGTCCCAAGAGACCCAGTACTTC,TRBD2,.,TRBV12-3/TRBV12-4,TRBJ2-5
CASSVAGQGAETQYF,TGTGCCAGCAGCGTAGCCGGACAGGGCGCGGAGACCCAGTACTTC,TRBD1,many,TRBV9,TRBJ2-5
CASTSRPGGGNQPQHF,TGTGCCAGCACCTCACGACCCGGTGGGGGGAATCAGCCCCAGCATTTT,.,many,TRBV12-3/TRBV12-4,TRBJ1-5
CSARRRDSNYNEQFF,TGCAGTGCTAGAAGACGGGACAGTAACTACAATGAGCAGTTCTTC,TRBD1,many,TRBV20-1,TRBJ2-1
CSARGSVRSYEQYF,TGCAGTGCTAGGGGCTCGGTCCGTTCCTACGAGCAGTACTTC,.,many,TRBV20-1,TRBJ2-7
CASSYQLNEKLFF,TGTGCCAGCAGTTACCAGCTTAATGAAAAACTGTTTTTT,.,many,TRBV12-3/TRBV12-4,TRBJ1-4
CASSPRTVNSYEQYF,TGTGCCAGCAGTCCGAGGACAGTTAACTCCTACGAGCAGTACTTC,.,many,TRBV27,TRBJ2-7
CASSQDGAETQYF,TGTGCCAGCAGCCAAGATGGGGCAGAGACCCAGTACTTC,.,many,TRBV3-1,TRBJ2-5
CASSTSQGFYEQYF,TGTGCCAGCAGCACTAGTCAGGGGTTCTACGAGCAGTACTTC,.,many,TRBV7-2,TRBJ2-7
CASSFRGPEQFF,TGTGCCAGCAGCTTCCGGGGTCCGGAGCAGTTCTTC,.,many,TRBV7-2,TRBJ2-1
CASNNRGGGTDTQYF,TGTGCCAGCAACAACCGGGGGGGCGGCACAGATACGCAGTATTTT,TRBD2,many,TRBV12-3/TRBV12-4,TRBJ2-3
CASSYSPGGGEKLFF,TGTGCCAGCAGTTACTCGCCGGGGGGCGGTGAAAAACTGTTTTTT,.,.,TRBV6-5,TRBJ1-4
CASRVGQINTGELFF,TGCGCCAGCAGAGTAGGACAGATTAACACCGGGGAGCTGTTTTTT,.,many,TRBV5-1,TRBJ2-2
CASSSLEGDNQPQHF,TGTGCCAGTAGTAGCCTGGAAGGGGACAATCAGCCCCAGCATTTT,.,many,TRBV19,TRBJ1-5
CASSLAYEAFF,TGTGCCAGCAGCCTCGCGTACGAAGCTTTCTTT,.,many,TRBV3-1,TRBJ1-1
CASSSGRTIAYNEQFF,TGTGCTAGCAGCTCCGGGCGGACTATAGCCTACAATGAGCAGTTCTTC,.,many,TRBV7-7,TRBJ2-1
CASSPHRGNTGELFF,TGTGCCAGCAGTCCCCACCGGGGGAACACCGGGGAGCTGTTTTTT,.,once,TRBV12-3/TRBV12-4,TRBJ2-2
CSAKGQGAPTEAFF,TGCAGTGCTAAAGGACAGGGGGCGCCCACTGAAGCTTTCTTT,TRBD1,many,TRBV20-1,TRBJ1-1
CASSQQTASGYTF,TGTGCCAGCAGCCAGCAGACAGCCTCTGGCTACACCTTC,.,many,TRBV3-1,TRBJ1-2
CASRRDRSSGNTIYF,TGTGCCAGCAGGAGGGACCGGAGCTCTGGAAACACCATATATTTT,.,many,TRBV2,TRBJ1-3